This passage covers 2 T cell receptor beta chains from one sample sequenced in a study of T cell responses to AZD1222 COVID-19 vaccine. Using immunoSEQ multiplex PCR, the repertoire was profiled, and TCRdb retains in-frame clones only, with some absent. The sample has over 140,000 clones, 80% to 95% seen once; the top ten hold roughly 3.5%. Sequenced here: peripheral blood, sampled 28 days after the second AZD1222 dose. The source is an adult who received the AZD1222 COVID-19 vaccine.

The V call is TRBV5-1, the J call TRBJ2-1; TRBD1 agrees at 8 bases. The V segment lost 1 base and the J segment 0 bases; nucleotides outside the gene matches: 0. The germline CDR1 and CDR2 sequences are SGHRS and YFSETQ. CDR3 length: 15 residues. The CDR3 DNA sequence: TGCGCCAGCAGCTTGACAGGGGGCTCCTACAATGAGCAGTTCTTC. Its protein product is CASSLTGGSYNEQFF.

The rearrangement joins TRBV24-1 to TRBJ1-1; tentative D call: TRBD1 (6 bases). CDR1 and CDR2 from the germline V gene are KGHDR and SFDVKD. Trimming stripped 7 bases from V and 5 bases from J, with 13 bases between. The CDR3 consists of 13 residues. CDR3 in DNA: TGTGCCACCAGACAGGGATTCTCTACTGAAGCTTTCTTT. Translation: CATRQGFSTEAFF.